This TCR beta chain was retrieved from a study of T cells in Graves' hyperthyroidism and ophthalmopathy. On the study more broadly: It was at initial diagnosis, before any treatment, that peripheral blood was collected.

Germline loops: CDR1 SGHTA, CDR2 FQGTGA. The CDR3 spans 15 residues. Losses at the gene ends were 0 bases for V and 5 bases for J; bases not matched to a gene: 4. The study's findings and limits: Most expanded thyroid clonotypes above 0.001 also appeared in blood.

At least ten counts were recorded for this clonotype. What it recognizes is unknown. Each diagnosis drew on symptoms, thyroxine, TRAb, thyroid ultrasound and orbital computed tomography findings. The investigators amplified TCR beta CDR3 regions from RNA transcripts. HTBI primers were the set used in a first-round RT-PCR of the TCR CDR3. TCRdb called the multiplex PCR reads again in MiXCR, with one record for every CDR3 protein. The profile covers about 400,000 distinct CDR3 sequences, with 14% to 15% appearing a single time and 13% taken by the ten largest. This chain connects TRBV7-3 to TRBJ1-5; TRBD1 matches 7 bases. The sequence was obtained from a man younger than 30 with Graves' ophthalmopathy. Sequenced sample: blood. CDR3 residues: CASSLTGGSDQPQHF. For the CDR3, the DNA is TGTGCCAGCAGCTTAACAGGGGGCTCGGATCAGCCCCAGCATTTT.